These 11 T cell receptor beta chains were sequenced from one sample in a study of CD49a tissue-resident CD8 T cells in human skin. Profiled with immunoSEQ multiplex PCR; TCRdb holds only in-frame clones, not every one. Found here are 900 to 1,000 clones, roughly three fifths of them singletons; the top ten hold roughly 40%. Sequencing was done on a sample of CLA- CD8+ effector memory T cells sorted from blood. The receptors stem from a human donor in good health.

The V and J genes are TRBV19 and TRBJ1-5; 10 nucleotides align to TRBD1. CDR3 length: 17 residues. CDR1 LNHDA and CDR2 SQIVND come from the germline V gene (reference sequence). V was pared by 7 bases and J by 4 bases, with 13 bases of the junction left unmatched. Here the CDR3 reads CASKPRQGAPWNQPQHF. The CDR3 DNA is TGTGCCAGTAAGCCCCGACAGGGGGCGCCGTGGAATCAGCCCCAGCATTTT.

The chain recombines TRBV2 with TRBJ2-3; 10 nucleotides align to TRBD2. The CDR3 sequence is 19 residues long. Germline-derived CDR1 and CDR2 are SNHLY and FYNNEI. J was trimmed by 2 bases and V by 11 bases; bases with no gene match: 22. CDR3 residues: CAGLLRLAGVVSHTDTQYF. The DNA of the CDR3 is TGTGCCGGCCTCCTTAGGCTAGCGGGGGTAGTGTCCCACACAGATACGCAGTATTTT.

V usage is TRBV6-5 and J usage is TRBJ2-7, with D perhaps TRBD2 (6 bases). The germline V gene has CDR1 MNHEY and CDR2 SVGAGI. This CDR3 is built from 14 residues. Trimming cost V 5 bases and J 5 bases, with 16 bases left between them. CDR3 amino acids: CASSPAGGRDEQYF. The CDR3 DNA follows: TGTGCCAGCAGTCCAGCGGGCGGGCGGGACGAGCAGTACTTC.

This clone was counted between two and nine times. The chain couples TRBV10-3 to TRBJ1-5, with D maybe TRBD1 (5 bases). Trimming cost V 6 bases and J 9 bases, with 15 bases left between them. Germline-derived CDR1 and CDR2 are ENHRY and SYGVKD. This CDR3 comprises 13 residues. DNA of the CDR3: TGTGCCATCAGGGGGGGACCTGGAGGGCCCCAGCATTTT. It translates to CAIRGGPGGPQHF.

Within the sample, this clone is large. The CDR3 sequence: CASSAGYEQYF. CDR3 sequence (DNA): TGTGCCAGCAGCGCAGGGTACGAGCAGTACTTC. J is TRBJ2-7 and V is TRBV9; possible D gene TRBD1, 5 bases. The germline V gene encodes CDR1 SGDLS and CDR2 YYNGEE. V lost 3 bases and J lost 4, with 5 bases in between. The length of the CDR3 is 11 residues.

In DNA form, the CDR3 reads TGCGCCAGCAGCCAAGATTGGTTCAGGGTGTGGGAGAACACTGAAGCTTTCTTT. Translated, it gives CASSQDWFRVWENTEAFF. The chain carries TRBV4-1 and TRBJ1-1, with a possible D match to TRBD1 (5 bases). The CDR3 consists of 18 residues. The V end was cut by 0 bases, the J end by 1 base, with 18 bases between. Germline V gene lookup returns CDR1 MGHRA and CDR2 YSYEKL.

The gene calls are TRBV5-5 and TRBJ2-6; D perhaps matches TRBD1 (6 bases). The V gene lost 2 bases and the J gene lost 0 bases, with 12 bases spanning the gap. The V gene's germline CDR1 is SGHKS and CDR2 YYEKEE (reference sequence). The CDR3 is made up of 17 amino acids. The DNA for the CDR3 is TGTGCCAGCAGCTTTTGGGGGCCAACCTCTGGGGCCAACGTCCTGACTTTC. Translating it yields CASSFWGPTSGANVLTF.

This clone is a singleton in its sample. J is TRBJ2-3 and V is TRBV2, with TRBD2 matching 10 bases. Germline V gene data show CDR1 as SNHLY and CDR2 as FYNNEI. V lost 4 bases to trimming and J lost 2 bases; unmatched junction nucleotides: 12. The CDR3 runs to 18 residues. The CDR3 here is CASSVRRSTSGPTDTQYF. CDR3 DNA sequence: TGTGCCAGCAGTGTAAGGCGGTCGACTAGCGGGCCCACAGATACGCAGTATTTT.

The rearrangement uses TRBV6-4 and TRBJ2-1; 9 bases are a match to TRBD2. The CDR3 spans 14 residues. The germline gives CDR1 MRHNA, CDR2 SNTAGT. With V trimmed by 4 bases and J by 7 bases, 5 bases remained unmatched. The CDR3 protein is CASSVLAGSNEQFF. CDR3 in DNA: TGTGCCAGCAGTGTTCTAGCGGGATCGAATGAGCAGTTCTTC.

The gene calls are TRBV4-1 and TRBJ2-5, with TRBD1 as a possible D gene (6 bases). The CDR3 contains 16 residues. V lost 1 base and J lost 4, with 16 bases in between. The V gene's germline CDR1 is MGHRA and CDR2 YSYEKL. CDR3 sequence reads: CASSQVQERGRETQYF. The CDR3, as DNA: TGCGCCAGCAGCCAAGTGCAGGAGAGGGGGAGAGAGACCCAGTACTTC.

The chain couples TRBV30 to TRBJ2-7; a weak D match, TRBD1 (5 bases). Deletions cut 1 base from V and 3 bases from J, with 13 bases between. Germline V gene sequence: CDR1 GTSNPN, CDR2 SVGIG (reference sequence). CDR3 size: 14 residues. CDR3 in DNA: TGTGCCTGGAGTGGGGTTGGCAGGGACTACGAGCAGTACTTC. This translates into CAWSGVGRDYEQYF. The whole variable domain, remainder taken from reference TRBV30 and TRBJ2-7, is SQTIHQWPATLVQPVGSPLSLECTVEGTSNPNLYWYRQAAGRGLQLLFYSVGIGQISSEVPQNLSASRPQDRQFILSSKKLLLSDSGFYLCAWSGVGRDYEQYFGPGTRLTVT.